The clone carrying this T cell receptor (beta chain) occurred many times. Its antigen is unidentified. This sample stems from a study of T-cell reconstitution after alpha-beta-depleted transplantation in children. Researchers prepared the TCRbeta library using unique molecular identifiers, the study reports. TCRdb re-analysed the PCR reads in MiXCR, keeping a single row per CDR3 protein. This table holds 200,000 to 250,000 distinct CDR3 sequences, around 7.8% found once. General observations from the study: Among T cells one year after transplant, newly produced cells accounted for most counts and diversity.

Germline-derived CDR1 and CDR2 are DFQATT and SNEGSKA (reference sequence). This CDR3 is built from 16 residues. The V gene end was trimmed by 0 bases and the J gene end by 0 bases; junction bases not matched to a gene: 5. The input for sequencing was PBMCs, mostly from graft donor cells, taken 180 days after TCRalphabeta/CD19-depleted stem cell transplant. The rearrangement uses TRBV20-1 and TRBJ2-1; 7 bases are shared with TRBD2. The TCR was taken from a male patient younger than 18 who had a stem cell transplant for acute lymphoblastic leukemia, so the T cells may come from the graft donor. CDR3 sequence (DNA): TGCAGTGCTAGAGATCCTAGCGGAAGCTCCTACAATGAGCAGTTCTTC. Translation: CSARDPSGSSYNEQFF.